One T cell receptor beta chain is described in this entry. As handled by the study authors: Reference gene primer amplification gave estimated nucleated cell counts. Profiling relied on immunoSEQ multiplex PCR, and the TCRdb table lists in-frame clones only, not all of them. V, J and clone size were drawn from that table, and D and trimming were deduced from the DNA. This sample has around 20,000 clones, with 86% found just once. This sample stems from a study of blood T cell repertoires in COVID-19. As for the study in general: Whether acute or convalescent, the COVID-19 samples came from the United States, Italy and Spain. The cDNA or gDNA used as material had been derived from T cells, B-cell-depleted T cells, or PBMCs.

CDR1 and CDR2 (germline): MNHEY, SVGAGI. The CDR3 loop spans 11 amino acids. Trimming shortened V by 7 bases and J by 9 bases, and 10 bases separated the two germline ends. Material for sequencing was peripheral blood. The TCR sequence derives from a human donor in a cohort sampled during active COVID-19. The J gene is TRBJ2-1, the V gene TRBV6-5, with D maybe TRBD2 (6 bases). The CDR3 loop is CASKAGFEQFF. The CDR3 DNA reads as TGTGCCAGCAAGGCGGGATTTGAGCAGTTCTTC.